Sequencing of this T cell receptor beta chain was carried out in a study of regulatory T cells in long-lasting Graves disease. This clonotype was recorded a few times. Its specificity is not known. The study, taken as a whole, reports: Newly diagnosed Graves' patients had higher TCR diversity than persistent ones.

Trimming removed 6 bases from V and 1 base from J; junction bases left unmatched: 5. This CDR3 spans 14 amino acids. The germline gives CDR1 DFQATT, CDR2 SNEGSKA (reference sequence). With iRepertoire HTBI primers and Arm-PCR of CDR3 regions, TCR beta libraries were built. Original handling: Across all samples, about 59 TRBV segments and 15 or so TRBJ segments were identified. Via MiXCR, TCRdb re-called the multiplex PCR reads, giving one row per CDR3 protein. The V and J calls follow TCRdb's processing rather than the paper's. The sample has about 460,000 distinct CDR3 sequences, less than 15% seen once. Stated time point: newly diagnosed GD, antithyroid drugs for less than 3 months. Scientists built the TCR library using RNA that was extracted from PBMCs. These data also formed part of another study, on T cells in Graves' hyperthyroidism and ophthalmopathy.

The input for sequencing was peripheral blood mononuclear cells (PBMCs), taken at new diagnosis, from a patient treated with antithyroid drugs. The receptor's source is a woman in her forties or fifties with Graves disease. The chain recombines TRBV20-1 with TRBJ2-1, with 8 bases fitting TRBD2. The CDR3 coding sequence is TGCAGTGCCACAAGCGGGGGTTCCTACAATGAGCAGTTCTTC. It codes for CSATSGGSYNEQFF.